The sample holds a few counts of the clone carrying this T cell receptor (beta chain). The entry originates in a study of blood T cell repertoires in COVID-19. Overall study: Both acute and convalescent COVID-19 samples were obtained from the United States, Italy and Spain. T cells, B-cell-depleted T cells, or PBMCs supplied cDNA or gDNA.

Authors' methods: How many nucleated cells were present was estimated from reference gene primer amplification. Generated by immunoSEQ multiplex PCR, the TCRdb table keeps only in-frame clones and is missing some. V and J calls plus clone size are reproduced from that table; the DNA served to infer D and trimming. The table includes 290,000 or so clones, approximately 85% detected once. V was shortened by 2 bases and J by 1 base, with 5 bases between the two germline ends. Germline lookup yields CDR1 SGHAT and CDR2 FQNNGV. The length of the CDR3 is 13 residues. The receptor was isolated from a man aged 45-65 years with active or convalescent COVID-19. The chain recombines TRBV11-2 with TRBJ1-1, with D unclear. The sequenced material came from peripheral blood. CDR3: CASSLRENTEAFF. CDR3 nucleotides: TGTGCCAGCAGCTTAAGAGAGAACACTGAAGCTTTCTTT.